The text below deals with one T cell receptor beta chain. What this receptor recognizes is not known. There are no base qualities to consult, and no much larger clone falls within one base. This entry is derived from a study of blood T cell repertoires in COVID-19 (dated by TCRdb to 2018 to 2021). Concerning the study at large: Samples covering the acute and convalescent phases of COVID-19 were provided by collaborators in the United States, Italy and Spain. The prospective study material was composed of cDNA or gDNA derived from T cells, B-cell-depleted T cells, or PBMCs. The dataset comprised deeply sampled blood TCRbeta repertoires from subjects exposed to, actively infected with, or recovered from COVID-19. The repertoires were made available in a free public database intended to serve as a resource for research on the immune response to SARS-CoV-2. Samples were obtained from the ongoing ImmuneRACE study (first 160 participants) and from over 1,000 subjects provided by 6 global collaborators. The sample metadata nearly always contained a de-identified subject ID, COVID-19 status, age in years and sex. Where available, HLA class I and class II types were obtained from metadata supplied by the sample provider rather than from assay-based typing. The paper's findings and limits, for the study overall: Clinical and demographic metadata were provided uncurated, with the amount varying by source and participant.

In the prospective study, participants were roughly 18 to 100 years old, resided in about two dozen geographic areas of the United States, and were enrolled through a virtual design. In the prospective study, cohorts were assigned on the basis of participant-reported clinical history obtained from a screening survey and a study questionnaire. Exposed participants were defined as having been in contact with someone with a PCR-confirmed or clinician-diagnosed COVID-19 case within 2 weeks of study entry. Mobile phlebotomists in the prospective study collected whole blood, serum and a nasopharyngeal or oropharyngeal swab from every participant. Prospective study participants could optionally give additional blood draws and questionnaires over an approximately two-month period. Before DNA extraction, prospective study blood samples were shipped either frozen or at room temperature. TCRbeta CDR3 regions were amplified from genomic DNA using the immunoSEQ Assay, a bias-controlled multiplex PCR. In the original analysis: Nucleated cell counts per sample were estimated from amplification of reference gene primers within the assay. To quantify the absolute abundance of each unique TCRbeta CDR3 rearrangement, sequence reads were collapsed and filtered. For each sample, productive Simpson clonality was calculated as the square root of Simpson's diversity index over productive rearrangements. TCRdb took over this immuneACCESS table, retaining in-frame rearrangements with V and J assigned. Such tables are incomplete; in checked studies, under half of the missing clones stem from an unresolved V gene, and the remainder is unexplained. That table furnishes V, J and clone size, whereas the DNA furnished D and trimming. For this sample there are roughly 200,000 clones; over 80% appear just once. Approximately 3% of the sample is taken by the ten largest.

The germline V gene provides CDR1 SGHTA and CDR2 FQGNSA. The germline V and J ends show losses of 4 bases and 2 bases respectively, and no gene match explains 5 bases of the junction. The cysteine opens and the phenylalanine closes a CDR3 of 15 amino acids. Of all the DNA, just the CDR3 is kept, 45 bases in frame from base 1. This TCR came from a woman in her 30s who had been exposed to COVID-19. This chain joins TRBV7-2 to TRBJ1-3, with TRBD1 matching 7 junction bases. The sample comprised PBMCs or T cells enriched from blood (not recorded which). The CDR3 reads CASSSWDSTGNTIYF. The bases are TGTGCCAGCAGCTCCTGGGACAGCACTGGAAACACCATATATTTT.